These 4 T cell receptor beta chains came from one sample sequenced in a study of identical twins. TCRdb re-called the 5' RACE reads through MiXCR, storing one row per CDR3 protein. The table lists around 530,000 distinct CDR3 sequences, 13% to 15% of them singletons. The data were also submitted as part of a second study, on yellow fever vaccine responses in identical twins.

The specimen was CD4+ T cells sorted from blood. These receptors came from a woman aged 18-29 years in good health.

CDR3 sequence (DNA): TGTGCCAGTAGTACGGACAGGGGGCGTAATGGCTACACCTTC. Amino acid sequence: CASSTDRGRNGYTF. This chain joins TRBV19 and TRBJ1-2, with 11 bases aligning to TRBD1. Germline-derived CDR1 and CDR2 are LNHDA and SQIVND (reference sequence). The V gene end was trimmed by 4 bases and the J gene end by 6 bases; junction bases not matched to a gene: 4. This CDR3 spans 14 amino acids.

This sequence joins TRBV2 and TRBJ1-1; D is unclear. Deletions cut 3 bases from V and 1 base from J, with 6 bases between. This CDR3 is built from 13 residues. Germline V lookup: CDR1 SNHLY, CDR2 FYNNEI. CDR3 sequence: CASSDWTNTEAFF. As DNA, the CDR3 is TGTGCCAGCAGTGACTGGACGAACACTGAAGCTTTCTTT.

The V gene is TRBV25-1, the J gene TRBJ2-6; D is tentatively TRBD1 or TRBD2 (6 bases each). Looked up from germline, CDR1 is MGHDK and CDR2 is SYGVNS. The V end lost 2 bases, the J end lost 2 bases, and 13 bases lay between the germline ends. The CDR3 runs to 17 residues. CDR3 coding DNA: TGTGCCAGCAGTGAAGTTACGGGGGCGGCTGGGGCCAACGTCCTGACTTTC. Translation: CASSEVTGAAGANVLTF.

This clonotype was seen more than once but under ten times. The chain combines TRBV2 with TRBJ1-6, with D tentatively TRBD1 (5 bases). The V gene's germline CDR1 is SNHLY and CDR2 FYNNEI. CDR3 length equals 13 residues. V shed 10 bases and J shed 4 bases, with 11 bases lying between them. The CDR3 nucleotides read TGTGCCACCGGACAATCGTATAATTCACCCCTCCACTTT. As protein: CATGQSYNSPLHF. The variable domain in full, completed from reference TRBV2 and TRBJ1-6, reads EPEVTQTPSHQVTQMGQEVILRCVPISNHLYFYWYRQILGQKVEFLVSFYNNEISEKSEIFDDQFSVERPDGSNFTLKIRSTKLEDSAMYFCATGQSYNSPLHFGNGTRLTVT.